The clone carrying this T cell receptor (beta chain) occurred a few times. This sample is part of a study of T cell changes during pregnancy in multiple sclerosis. Germline trimming cut 2 bases from V and 4 bases from J; bases unmatched to any gene: 7. The CDR3 covers 15 residues. Germline CDR1 MGHRA, CDR2 YSYEKL. Clones were read by immunoSEQ multiplex PCR, and TCRdb kept only the in-frame ones, dropping some. There are approximately 100,000 clones in the sample; roughly 94% occur only once, and roughly 2.3% lies in the top ten. The sequence was collected from a female donor in good health, enrolled as a control in a pregnancy study. The chain has TRBV4-1 and TRBJ2-5; 7 nucleotides agree with TRBD2. The sample was peripheral blood, taken after pregnancy. In nucleotides, the CDR3 is TGCGCCAGCAGCCAACTTGGACTAGAGAGAGAGACCCAGTACTTC. Translation: CASSQLGLERETQYF.